This record concerns one T cell receptor (beta chain) sequence. Authors' data handling: How many nucleated cells were present was estimated from reference gene primer amplification. Repertoires were generated with immunoSEQ multiplex PCR, while TCRdb's copy carries only in-frame clones and drops some. Clone size and V and J calls were adopted from that table, with D and trimming inferred from the DNA. The sample carries 65,000 to 75,000 clones, roughly 90% recorded once. V shed 3 bases and J shed 3 bases, with 11 bases lying between them. CDR3 length: 15 residues. CDR1 and CDR2 (germline): LNHDA, SQIVND (reference sequence). This entry belongs to a study of blood T cell repertoires in COVID-19. Across the whole study: The analysed material was cDNA or gDNA that came from T cells, B-cell-depleted T cells, or PBMCs.

Material: peripheral blood. This receptor was identified in a man in his fifties with active COVID-19. V is TRBV19 and J is TRBJ2-2; tentatively, D is TRBD2 (5 bases). This chain's CDR3 is CASSIGELDTGELFF. The CDR3 DNA sequence: TGTGCCAGTAGTATCGGGGAGTTGGACACCGGGGAGCTGTTTTTT.